What follows describes a single T cell receptor beta chain. Its binding antigen is unknown. No base qualities exist here, and no much larger clone lies one base off it. Trimming removed 4 bases from V and 2 bases from J; the gene matches leave 8 bases unexplained. The germline V gene sets CDR1 to LGHNT and CDR2 to FRNRAP. From its cysteine to its phenylalanine, the CDR3 spans 16 amino acids. CDR3 DNA is the only sequence kept; it has 48 bases, read in frame from the first base. Library prep was done by the immunoSEQ multiplex PCR assay. For the multiplex PCR, a mixture combining 60 forward primers for TCR Vbeta segments and 13 reverse primers for TCR Jbeta segments was used. The CDR3 region of rearranged TCR beta genes was amplified from genomic DNA by a multiplex PCR assay. The Illumina HiSeq System was used to sequence the amplified TCR beta libraries as 87-base-pair reads. In the source study's methods: Across the 640 or so repertoires, a later analysis counted approximately 75 million unique TCR beta chains, roughly 11 million of which were shared by at least two donors. A nearest-neighbor algorithm error-corrected the raw reads and collapsed the reads into unique sequences, merging closely related sequences to remove PCR and sequencing errors. Alignment of CDR3 sequences to IMGT reference sequences was used to assign V, D and J gene segments. For a sequence to be retained, a match of at least six nucleotides was required to both a V gene segment and a J gene segment. A rearrangement counted as productive if the CDR3 had no stop codons and remained in frame with V and J, and every other rearrangement counted as non-productive. CDR3 was defined by IMGT convention, running from the second conserved V-encoded cysteine to the conserved J-encoded phenylalanine. The earlier analysis of 587 of the donors excluded any sequence lacking an unambiguous match to a single V gene segment. An earlier analysis of several hundred of the donors called V segments functional above 56.7% productive rearrangements and segregating when the between-donor standard deviation exceeded 5%. To diagnose cytomegalovirus status from the catalog of TCR beta chain sequences, a statistical classification framework was built. In a later analysis, V and J genes were assigned by comparing TCR nucleotide sequences against IMGT/GENE-DB human TR gene sequences. The TCRdist pipeline was used in a later analysis to assign CDR3 sequences and most-parsimonious VDJ recombination scenarios. In a later analysis, each TCR beta chain was defined by its CDR3 amino acid sequence together with its V-gene family, and reads lacking a unique V-gene family were excluded. To address suspected cross-contamination and a sequencing artifact, a later analysis removed over 500 highly shared, low-generation-probability nucleotide sequences. In a later analysis, a clonal expansion index was calculated for each public chain from normalized within-repertoire ranks of inferred template counts. Generation probabilities in a later analysis came from a VDJ recombination model fitted to out-of-frame rearrangements, and those results were checked against IGoR. In a later analysis, hypergeometric tests were used to score TCR-TCR, TCR-HLA and TCR-CMV co-occurrence, with a repertoire-size bias correction applied to TCR pairs. A later analysis estimated false discovery rates by permuting HLA or CMV assignments 20 times. A later analysis grouped co-occurring TCRs with DBSCAN, adding TCRdist sequence similarity when clustering within HLA-allele-positive subsets. Repertoires with fewer than 30,000 or more than 120,000 public chains, plus five repertoires with anomalous nucleotide sharing, were excluded from co-occurrence clustering. This immuneACCESS table, as held by TCRdb, lists in-frame sequences with V and J called but not all clones. Of the missing ones, under half trace to an unresolved V gene in checked studies; the others have no known cause. V, J and clone size were drawn from that table, and D and trimming were deduced from the DNA. The sample table contains about 150,000 clones; only one count was recorded for about 80% of them. The ten largest clonotypes hold almost 7% of the sample.

These data belong to a study of cytomegalovirus exposure and HLA in healthy donors (dated 2017 in TCRdb). Describing the broader study: An earlier analysis of approximately 640 of the donors reported approximately 300 Gb of sequence data and 117 million unique TCR beta sequences from about 200 million T cells. Genome-wide SNP genotypes for about three fifths of the 666 donors were used in a later genetic analysis, which treated that subset as a discovery cohort. To predict cytomegalovirus infection status, the study combined high-throughput TCR immunosequencing, statistical association of individual TCRs with disease status, and machine learning. Typing coverage varied by locus: roughly 629-630 donors for A, B, C, DRB1 and DQB1; roughly 510 for DQA1; 600 to 610 for DPA1; around 490 for DPB1. Across around 400 genotyped donors of the cohort, an average of roughly 250,000 unique TCR beta nucleotide sequences per donor were sequenced, and roughly a sixth of those sequences were non-productive. An early release covering more than 500 HLA-typed donors comprised approximately 300 gigabases of sequencing data and around 80 million unique TCR sequences. Several DR-DQ haplotypes were treated as single units for association and clustering because of strong linkage in the cohort. In a later analysis, previously published TCR beta repertoires from 666 donors were re-analyzed and high-resolution HLA genotyping was added so that TCR occurrence patterns could be studied. Rather than using new phenotypic data, the later analysis identified candidate immune exposures from TCR beta sequences and from how often those sequences occurred across donors. Every repertoire in the discovery cohort had been generated on one and the same sequencing platform. To decide whether each TCR beta V gene segment behaved as functional or pseudogenic, an earlier analysis of nearly 600 of the donors relied on high-throughput TCR beta sequencing. HLA typing covered class I and class II loci at four-digit resolution. Donor age, sex, ethnicity and CMV serostatus were compiled alongside the repertoire data. Among the approximately 400 genotyped donors, around 81% belonged to the genetic ancestry cluster associated with self-reported Caucasian donors. Using immunosequencing, the study profiled T cell repertoires from some 670 subjects and related those repertoires to cytomegalovirus serostatus. Along with the approximately 700-subject first cohort, a separate validation cohort of over 90 different subjects was used. The study was designed to test whether signatures of past pathogen exposure could be identified by cataloging public T cell receptors. General study outcomes and caveats: In a later analysis, HLA-associated TCR beta chains were found to be more clonally expanded and to have lower generation probabilities than equally common non-associated chains. The earlier analysis of about 600 of the donors excluded 15 to 20 rarely observed V segments, including chromosome 9 orphons, because counts were too low. The study listed 150 to 200 TCR beta chains as associated with cytomegalovirus. In vitro tests confirmed that a few of the cytomegalovirus-associated TCR beta chains recognize cytomegalovirus antigens. Correlated functional status among segregating V segments might be attributable to linkage disequilibrium, but an unknown experimental factor could not be ruled out. Specific HLA alleles were associated with over 15,000 TCR beta sequences at a false discovery rate of 0.05 in a later analysis. The classifier was reported to diagnose cytomegalovirus status with high specificity and sensitivity in both the original cohort and the validation cohort. Most TCR sequences were seen in very few donors, while some public TCRs were found in many individuals. For the cohort, immune exposure information was limited to CMV serostatus. When HLA alleles, especially DR and DQ, strongly co-occurred, attributing TCR associations to individual alleles was difficult. In a later analysis, most CMV-associated TCR beta chains were found to appear HLA-restricted, with HLA associations seemingly driven largely by CMV exposure. Compared with the approximately 700-donor mean, donors in an Asian-associated ancestry cluster had fewer N-insertions in productive TCRs, according to a later genetic analysis. This cohort had only TCR beta chains sequenced, and the lack of alpha or paired-chain data limited which features could be detected. Because HLA typing was unavailable for some donors at each locus, only the typed subset was used in association tests. An association between a missense DCLRE1C variant and V-gene and J-gene trimming of TCR beta chains was found in a later genetic analysis and replicated in an independent cohort. Roughly uniform sequencing depth across donors was assumed in presence/absence analyses, although this assumption may not hold. Broadly in line with IMGT annotations, most TCR beta V segments showed up in productive rearrangements about 87% or about 30% of the time in an earlier analysis of about 500 of the donors. A group of highly shared sequence variants was considered likely to be a technical artifact of the sequencing pipeline. According to a later analysis, parvovirus B19, influenza, CMV and Epstein-Barr virus appeared linked to several top co-occurrence clusters. The authors suggested that the approach could potentially be extended to other disease states and immunological phenotypes. A further reported finding was that TCR beta sequences accurately predicted the HLA-A and HLA-B alleles for most subjects in the first cohort. A later analysis found that TCR association rates varied across HLA loci, with DRB1 alleles showing the most associated TCRs and HLA-C alleles the fewest. Some IMGT-functional V segments, including TRBV6-2 and TRBV6-3, could not be distinguished by the 87-base-pair reads and were therefore excluded.

The cohort comprised 550 to 700 healthy bone marrow donors. Cohort members were all nominally healthy when sampled, although unrecorded immune exposures were likely present. The donor tested CMV seropositive, placing the donor among the approximately 310 seropositive members of the cohort. A peripheral blood sample was collected from each donor, and TCR beta sequencing was performed on peripheral blood mononuclear cells. The Qiagen DNeasy Blood Extraction Kit was used to extract genomic DNA from the blood cell samples. Recombination joined TRBV12-5 with TRBJ2-7; TRBD2 lines up with 10 middle nucleotides. The clonotype comes from a man aged 25 to 40 in good health and CMV-seropositive. The material sequenced was PBMCs. Here the CDR3 is given as CASGSQGLAETYEQYF. DNA sequence: TGTGCTAGTGGTTCCCAAGGACTAGCGGAAACCTACGAGCAGTACTTC.